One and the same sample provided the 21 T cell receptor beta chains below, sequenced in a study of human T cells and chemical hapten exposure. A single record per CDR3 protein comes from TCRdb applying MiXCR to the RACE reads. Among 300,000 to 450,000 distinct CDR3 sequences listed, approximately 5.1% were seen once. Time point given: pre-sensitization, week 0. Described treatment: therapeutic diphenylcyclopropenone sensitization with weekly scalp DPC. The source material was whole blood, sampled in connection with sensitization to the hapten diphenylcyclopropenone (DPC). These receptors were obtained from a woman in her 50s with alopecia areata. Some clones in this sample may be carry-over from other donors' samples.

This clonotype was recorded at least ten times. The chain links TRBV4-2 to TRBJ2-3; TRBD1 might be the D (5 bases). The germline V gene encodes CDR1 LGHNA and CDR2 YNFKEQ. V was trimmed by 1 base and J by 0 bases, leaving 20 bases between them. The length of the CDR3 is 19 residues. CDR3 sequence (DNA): TGTGCCAGCAGCCAAGCTTCACAGAGTGGGGCCTTTAGCACAGATACGCAGTATTTT. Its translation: CASSQASQSGAFSTDTQYF.

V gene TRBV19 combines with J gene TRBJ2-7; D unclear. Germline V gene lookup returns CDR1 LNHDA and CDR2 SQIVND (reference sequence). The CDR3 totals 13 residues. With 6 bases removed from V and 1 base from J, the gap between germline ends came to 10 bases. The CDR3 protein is CASRSWISYEQYF. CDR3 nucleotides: TGTGCCAGTAGATCCTGGATTTCCTACGAGCAGTACTTC. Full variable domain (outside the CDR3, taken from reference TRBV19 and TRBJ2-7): DGGITQSPKYLFRKEGQNVTLSCEQNLNHDAMYWYRQDPGQGLRLIYYSQIVNDFQKGDIAEGYSVSREKKESFPLTVTSAQKNPTAFYLCASRSWISYEQYFGPGTRLTVT.

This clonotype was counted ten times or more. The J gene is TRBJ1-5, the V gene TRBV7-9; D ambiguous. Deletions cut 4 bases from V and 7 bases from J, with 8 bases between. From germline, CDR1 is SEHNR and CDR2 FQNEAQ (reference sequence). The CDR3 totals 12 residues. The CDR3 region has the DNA TGTGCCAGCAGCTATAGCGCACAGCCCCAGCATTTT. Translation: CASSYSAQPQHF.

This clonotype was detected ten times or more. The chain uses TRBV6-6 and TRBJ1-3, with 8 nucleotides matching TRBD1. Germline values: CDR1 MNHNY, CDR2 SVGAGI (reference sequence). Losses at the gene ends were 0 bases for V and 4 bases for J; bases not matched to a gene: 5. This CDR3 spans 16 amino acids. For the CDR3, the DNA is TGTGCCAGCAGTTACTCGACGGACAGGGTAGGAAACACCATATATTTT. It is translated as CASSYSTDRVGNTIYF.

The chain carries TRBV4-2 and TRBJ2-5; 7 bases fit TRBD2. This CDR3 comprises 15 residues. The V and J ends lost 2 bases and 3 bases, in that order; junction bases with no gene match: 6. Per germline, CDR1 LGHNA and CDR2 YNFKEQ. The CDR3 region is CASSQFIGTKETQYF. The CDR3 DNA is TGTGCCAGCAGCCAATTCATTGGGACTAAAGAGACCCAGTACTTC.

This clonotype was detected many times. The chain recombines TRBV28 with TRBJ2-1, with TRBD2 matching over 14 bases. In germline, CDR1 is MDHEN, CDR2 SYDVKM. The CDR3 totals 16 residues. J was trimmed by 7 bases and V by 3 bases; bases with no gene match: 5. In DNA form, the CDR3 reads TGTGCCAGCAGTTTCCGGACTAGCGGGAGGTCGAATGAGCAGTTCTTC. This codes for CASSFRTSGRSNEQFF.

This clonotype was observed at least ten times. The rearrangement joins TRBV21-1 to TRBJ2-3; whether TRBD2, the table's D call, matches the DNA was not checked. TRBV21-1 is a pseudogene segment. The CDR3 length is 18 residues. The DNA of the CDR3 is TGTGCCAGCAGCAAATGGATCTTAGGGCAAGACCAAACAGATACGCAGTATTTT. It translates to CASSKWILGQDQTDTQYF.

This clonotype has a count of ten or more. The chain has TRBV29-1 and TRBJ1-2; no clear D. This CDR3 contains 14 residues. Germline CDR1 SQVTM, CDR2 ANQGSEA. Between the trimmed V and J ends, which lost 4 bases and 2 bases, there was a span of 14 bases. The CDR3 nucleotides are TGCAGCGTTGTAAGGCCAAACATAAACTATGGCTACACCTTC. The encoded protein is CSVVRPNINYGYTF. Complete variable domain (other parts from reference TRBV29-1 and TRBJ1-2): SAVISQKPSRDICQRGTSLTIQCQVDSQVTMMFWYRQQPGQSLTLIATANQGSEATYESGFVIDKFPISRPNLTFSTLTVSNMSPEDSSIYLCSVVRPNINYGYTFGSGTRLTVV.

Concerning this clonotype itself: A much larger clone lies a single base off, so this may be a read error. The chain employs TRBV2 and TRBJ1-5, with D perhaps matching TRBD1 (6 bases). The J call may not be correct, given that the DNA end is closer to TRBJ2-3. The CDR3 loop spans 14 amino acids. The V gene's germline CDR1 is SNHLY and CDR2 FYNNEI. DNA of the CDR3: TGTGCCAGCAGTGAAGCGACAGGAAATCAGCCCCAGTATTTT. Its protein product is CASSEATGNQPQYF.

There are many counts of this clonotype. The CDR3 DNA sequence: TGTGCCAGCAGAAAGACTAGCGGGGGGGCGGATGAGCAGTTCTTC. Translating gives CASRKTSGGADEQFF. The chain carries TRBV2 and TRBJ2-1, with 14 bases fitting TRBD2. This CDR3 spans 15 amino acids. Germline lookup yields CDR1 SNHLY and CDR2 FYNNEI. V lost 6 bases and J lost 8; bases outside the gene matches: 6. Filled out from reference TRBV2 and TRBJ2-1, the complete variable domain reads EPEVTQTPSHQVTQMGQEVILRCVPISNHLYFYWYRQILGQKVEFLVSFYNNEISEKSEIFDDQFSVERPDGSNFTLKIRSTKLEDSAMYFCASRKTSGGADEQFFGPGTRLTVL.

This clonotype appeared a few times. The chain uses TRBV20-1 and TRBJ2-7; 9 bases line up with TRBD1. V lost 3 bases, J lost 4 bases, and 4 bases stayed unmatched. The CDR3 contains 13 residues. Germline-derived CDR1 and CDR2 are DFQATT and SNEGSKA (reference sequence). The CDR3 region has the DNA TGCAGTGCTAGTCTGGGACAGGGTTACGAGCAGTACTTC. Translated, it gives CSASLGQGYEQYF.

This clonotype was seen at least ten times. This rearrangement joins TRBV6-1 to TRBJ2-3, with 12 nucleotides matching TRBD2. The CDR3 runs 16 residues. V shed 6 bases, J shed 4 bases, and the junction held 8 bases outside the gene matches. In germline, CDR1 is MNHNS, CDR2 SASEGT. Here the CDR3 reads CASRTLAGGLSDTQYF. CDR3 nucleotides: TGTGCCAGCAGGACCCTAGCGGGGGGGCTTTCAGATACGCAGTATTTT.

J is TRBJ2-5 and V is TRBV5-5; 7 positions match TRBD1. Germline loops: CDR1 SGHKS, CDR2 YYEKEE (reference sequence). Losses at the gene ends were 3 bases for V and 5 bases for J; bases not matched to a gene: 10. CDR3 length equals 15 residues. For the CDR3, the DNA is TGTGCCAGCAGCTGGGATGACAGGGACGTGGAGACCCAGTACTTC. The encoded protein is CASSWDDRDVETQYF.

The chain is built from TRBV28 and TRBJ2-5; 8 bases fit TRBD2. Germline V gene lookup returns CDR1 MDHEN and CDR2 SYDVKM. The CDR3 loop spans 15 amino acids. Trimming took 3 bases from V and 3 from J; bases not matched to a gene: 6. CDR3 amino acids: CASSFLSGGEETQYF. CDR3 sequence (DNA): TGTGCCAGCAGTTTTCTCTCGGGAGGGGAAGAGACCCAGTACTTC.

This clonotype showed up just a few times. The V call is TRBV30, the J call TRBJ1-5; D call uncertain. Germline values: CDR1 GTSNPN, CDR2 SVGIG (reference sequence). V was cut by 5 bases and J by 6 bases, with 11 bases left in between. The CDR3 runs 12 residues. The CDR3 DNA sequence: TGTGCCTGGTCGGGTCTTGGTCAGCCCCAGCATTTT. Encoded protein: CAWSGLGQPQHF.

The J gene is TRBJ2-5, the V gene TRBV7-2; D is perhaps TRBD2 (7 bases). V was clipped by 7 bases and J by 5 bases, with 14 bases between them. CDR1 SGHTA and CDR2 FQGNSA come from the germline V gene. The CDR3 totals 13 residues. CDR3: CASTAGARETQYF. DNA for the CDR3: TGTGCCAGCACCGCGGGGGCGAGGGAGACCCAGTACTTC.

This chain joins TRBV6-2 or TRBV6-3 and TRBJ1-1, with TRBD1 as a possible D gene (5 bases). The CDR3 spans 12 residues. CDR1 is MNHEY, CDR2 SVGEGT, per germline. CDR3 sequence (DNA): TGTGCAACCAGACGGGGGGTTACTGAAGCTTTCTTT. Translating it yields CATRRGVTEAFF.

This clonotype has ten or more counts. This CDR3 reads CATLSGNEQFF. The CDR3 DNA is TGTGCCACCCTCTCGGGCAATGAGCAGTTCTTC. V gene TRBV2 combines with J gene TRBJ2-1; no definite D call. V was cut by 10 bases and J by 6 bases, with 10 bases left in between. The CDR3 is 11 amino acids. CDR1 is SNHLY and CDR2 is FYNNEI in the germline V gene. Combining the CDR3 with reference TRBV2 and TRBJ2-1 gives the whole variable domain EPEVTQTPSHQVTQMGQEVILRCVPISNHLYFYWYRQILGQKVEFLVSFYNNEISEKSEIFDDQFSVERPDGSNFTLKIRSTKLEDSAMYFCATLSGNEQFFGPGTRLTVL.

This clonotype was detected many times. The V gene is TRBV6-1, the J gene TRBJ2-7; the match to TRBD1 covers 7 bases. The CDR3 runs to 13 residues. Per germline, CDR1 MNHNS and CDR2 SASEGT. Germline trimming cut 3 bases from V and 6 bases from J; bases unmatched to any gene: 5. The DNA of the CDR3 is TGTGCCAGCAGTGAGACAGGGTTGGGCGAGCAGTACTTC. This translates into CASSETGLGEQYF.

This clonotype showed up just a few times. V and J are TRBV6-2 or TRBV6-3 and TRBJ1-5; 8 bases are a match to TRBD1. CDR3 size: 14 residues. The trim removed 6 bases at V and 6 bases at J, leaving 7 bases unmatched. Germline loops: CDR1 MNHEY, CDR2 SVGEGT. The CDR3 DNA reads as TGTGCCAGCAGCCGGACAGGGAGTGGTCAGCCCCAGCATTTT. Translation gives CASSRTGSGQPQHF.

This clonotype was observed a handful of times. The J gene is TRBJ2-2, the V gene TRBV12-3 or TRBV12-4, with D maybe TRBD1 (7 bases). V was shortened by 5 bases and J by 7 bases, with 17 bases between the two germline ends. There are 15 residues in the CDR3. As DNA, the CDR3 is TGTGCCAGCAGTCAGAGGAGGGGGCTTAGCGGGGAGCTGTTTTTT. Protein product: CASSQRRGLSGELFF.